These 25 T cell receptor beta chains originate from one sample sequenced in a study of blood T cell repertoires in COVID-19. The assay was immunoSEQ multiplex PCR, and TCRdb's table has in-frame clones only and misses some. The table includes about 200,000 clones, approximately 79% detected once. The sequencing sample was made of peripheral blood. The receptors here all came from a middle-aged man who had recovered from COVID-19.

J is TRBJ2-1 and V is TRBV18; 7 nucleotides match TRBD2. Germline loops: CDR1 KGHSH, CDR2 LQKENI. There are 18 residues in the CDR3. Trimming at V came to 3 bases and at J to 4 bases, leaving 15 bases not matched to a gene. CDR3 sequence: CASSPQFRGRENYNEQFF. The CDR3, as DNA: TGTGCCAGCTCACCCCAGTTTCGAGGGAGGGAAAATTACAATGAGCAGTTCTTC.

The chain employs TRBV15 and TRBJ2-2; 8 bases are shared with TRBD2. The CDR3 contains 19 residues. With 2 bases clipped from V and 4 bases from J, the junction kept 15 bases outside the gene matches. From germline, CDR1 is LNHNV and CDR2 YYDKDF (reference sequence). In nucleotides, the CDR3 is TGTGCCACCAGCAGACAATATGCTGCCGGGACTAGGGGCACCGGGGAGCTGTTTTTT. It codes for CATSRQYAAGTRGTGELFF.

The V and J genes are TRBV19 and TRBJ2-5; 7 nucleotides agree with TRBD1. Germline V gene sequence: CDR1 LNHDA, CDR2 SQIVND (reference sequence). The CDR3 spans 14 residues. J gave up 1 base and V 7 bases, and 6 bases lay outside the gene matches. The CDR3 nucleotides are TGTGCCAGTAATGACAGGGTTGGCCAAGAGACCCAGTACTTC. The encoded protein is CASNDRVGQETQYF.

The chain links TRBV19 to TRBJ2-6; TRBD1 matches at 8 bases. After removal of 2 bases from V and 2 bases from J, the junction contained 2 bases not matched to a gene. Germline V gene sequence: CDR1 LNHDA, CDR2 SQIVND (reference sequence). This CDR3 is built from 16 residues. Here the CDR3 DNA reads TGTGCCAGTAGTATACAGGGGGCAACTGGGGCCAACGTCCTGACTTTC. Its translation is CASSIQGATGANVLTF.

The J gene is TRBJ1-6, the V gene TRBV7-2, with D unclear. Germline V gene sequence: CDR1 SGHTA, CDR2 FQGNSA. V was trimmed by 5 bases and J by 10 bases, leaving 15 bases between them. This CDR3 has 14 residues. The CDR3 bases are TGTGCCAGCAGCCCCGACCCCCTCAGGTCACCCCTCCACTTT. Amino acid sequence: CASSPDPLRSPLHF.

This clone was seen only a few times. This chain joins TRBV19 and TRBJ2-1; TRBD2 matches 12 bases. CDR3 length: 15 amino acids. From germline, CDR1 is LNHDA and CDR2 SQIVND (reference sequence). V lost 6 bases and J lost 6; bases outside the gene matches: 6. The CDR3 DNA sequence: TGTGCCAGTAGGACTAGCGGGAGTATTCGCAATGAGCAGTTCTTC. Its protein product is CASRTSGSIRNEQFF. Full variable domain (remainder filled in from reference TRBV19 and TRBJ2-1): DGGITQSPKYLFRKEGQNVTLSCEQNLNHDAMYWYRQDPGQGLRLIYYSQIVNDFQKGDIAEGYSVSREKKESFPLTVTSAQKNPTAFYLCASRTSGSIRNEQFFGPGTRLTVL.

As DNA, the CDR3 is TGTGCCAGCAGCTTGGGACAGCAGGGCAATGAGCAGTTCTTC. This codes for CASSLGQQGNEQFF. The chain combines TRBV7-2 with TRBJ2-1, with 7 positions matching TRBD1. CDR3 size: 14 residues. Germline CDR1 is SGHTA and CDR2 is FQGNSA. The V gene end was trimmed by 3 bases and the J gene end by 6 bases; junction bases not matched to a gene: 5.

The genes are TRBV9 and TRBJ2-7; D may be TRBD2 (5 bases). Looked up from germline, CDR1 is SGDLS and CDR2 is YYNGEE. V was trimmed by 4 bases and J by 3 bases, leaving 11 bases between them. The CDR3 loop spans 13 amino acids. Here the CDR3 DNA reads TGTGCCAGCAGCCCCGGACTTTTCTACGAGCAGTACTTC. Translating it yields CASSPGLFYEQYF.

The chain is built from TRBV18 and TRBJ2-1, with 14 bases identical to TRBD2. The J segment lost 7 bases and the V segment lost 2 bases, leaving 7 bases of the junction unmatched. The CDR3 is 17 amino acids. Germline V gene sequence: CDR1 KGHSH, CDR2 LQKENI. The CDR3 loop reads CASSPDRGLAGENEQFF. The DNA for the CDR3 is TGTGCCAGCTCACCAGACAGGGGACTAGCGGGAGAAAATGAGCAGTTCTTC.

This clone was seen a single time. Written as DNA, the CDR3 is TGTGCCAGCAGCGTAACGGACTTTTACAATGAGCAGTTCTTC. As protein: CASSVTDFYNEQFF. The chain combines TRBV9 with TRBJ2-1, with D perhaps TRBD2 (5 bases). The CDR3 is 14 amino acids. V lost 1 base and J 4 bases, leaving 9 bases between the germline ends. CDR1 and CDR2 (germline): SGDLS, YYNGEE.

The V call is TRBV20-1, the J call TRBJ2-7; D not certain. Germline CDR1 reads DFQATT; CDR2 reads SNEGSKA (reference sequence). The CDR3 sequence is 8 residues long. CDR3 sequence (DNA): TGCAGCGCCGGTACGCAGTACTTC. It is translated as CSAGTQYF.

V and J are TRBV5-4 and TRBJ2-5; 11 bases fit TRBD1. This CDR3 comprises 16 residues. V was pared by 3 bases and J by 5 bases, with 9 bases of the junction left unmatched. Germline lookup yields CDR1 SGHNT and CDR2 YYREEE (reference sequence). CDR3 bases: TGTGCCAGCAGCTCATGGACAGGGGGCAGTGGCGAGACCCAGTACTTC. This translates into CASSSWTGGSGETQYF.

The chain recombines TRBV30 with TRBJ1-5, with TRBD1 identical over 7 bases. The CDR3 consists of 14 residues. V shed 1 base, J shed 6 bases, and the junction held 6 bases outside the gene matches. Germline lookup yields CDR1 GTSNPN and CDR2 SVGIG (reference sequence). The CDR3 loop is CAWSEGGVGQPQHF. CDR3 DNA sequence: TGTGCCTGGAGTGAAGGGGGCGTGGGTCAGCCCCAGCATTTT.

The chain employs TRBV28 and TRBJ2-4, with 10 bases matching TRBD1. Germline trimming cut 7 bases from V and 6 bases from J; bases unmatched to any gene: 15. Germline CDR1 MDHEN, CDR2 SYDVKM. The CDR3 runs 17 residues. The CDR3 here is CASITNRGQGRGNIQYF. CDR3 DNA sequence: TGTGCCAGCATCACGAATCGGGGACAGGGGCGCGGAAACATTCAGTACTTC. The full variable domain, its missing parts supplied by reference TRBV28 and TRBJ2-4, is DVKVTQSSRYLVKRTGEKVFLECVQDMDHENMFWYRQDPGLGLRLIYFSYDVKMKEKGDIPEGYSVSREKKERFSLILESASTNQTSMYLCASITNRGQGRGNIQYFGAGTRLSVL.

CDR3 residues: CASSSGNQPQHF. Here the CDR3 DNA reads TGTGCCAGCAGTTCAGGGAATCAGCCCCAGCATTTT. The genes are TRBV27 and TRBJ1-5, with a weak D call TRBD1 (5 bases). The germline CDR1 and CDR2 sequences are MNHEY and SMNVEV (reference sequence). Trimming cost V 4 bases and J 4 bases, with 5 bases left between them. The CDR3 extends over 12 amino acids.

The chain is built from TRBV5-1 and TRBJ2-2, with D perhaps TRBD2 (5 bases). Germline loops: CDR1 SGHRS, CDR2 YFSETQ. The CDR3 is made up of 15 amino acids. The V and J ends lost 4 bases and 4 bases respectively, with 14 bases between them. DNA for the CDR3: TGCGCCAGCAGCGACGGGGAACCACTCACCGGGGAGCTGTTTTTT. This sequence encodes CASSDGEPLTGELFF.

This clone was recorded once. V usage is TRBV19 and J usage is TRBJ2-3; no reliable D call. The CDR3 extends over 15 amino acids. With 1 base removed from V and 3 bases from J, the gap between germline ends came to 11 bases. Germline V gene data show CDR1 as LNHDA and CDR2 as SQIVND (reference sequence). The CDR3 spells CASSIGTVRTDTQYF. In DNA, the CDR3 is TGTGCCAGTAGTATAGGAACCGTCCGGACAGATACGCAGTATTTT. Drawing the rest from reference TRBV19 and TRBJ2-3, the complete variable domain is DGGITQSPKYLFRKEGQNVTLSCEQNLNHDAMYWYRQDPGQGLRLIYYSQIVNDFQKGDIAEGYSVSREKKESFPLTVTSAQKNPTAFYLCASSIGTVRTDTQYFGPGTRLTVL.

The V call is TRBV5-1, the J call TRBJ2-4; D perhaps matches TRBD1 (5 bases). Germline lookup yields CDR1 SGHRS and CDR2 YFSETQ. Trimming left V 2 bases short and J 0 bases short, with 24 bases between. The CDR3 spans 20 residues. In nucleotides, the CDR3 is TGCGCCAGCAGCTTCCGACAGATATTGGATGGCAACCTAGCCAAAAACATTCAGTACTTC. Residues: CASSFRQILDGNLAKNIQYF.

The CDR3 nucleotides are TGTGCCAGCAGCTTACGGAGAGGCCTAGCCCAAGAGACCCAGTACTTC. This gives the protein CASSLRRGLAQETQYF. This sequence joins TRBV7-9 and TRBJ2-5; D may be TRBD2 (5 bases). Per germline, CDR1 SEHNR and CDR2 FQNEAQ (reference sequence). Trimming pared 2 bases from V and 1 base from J, leaving 14 bases between. The length of the CDR3 is 16 residues.

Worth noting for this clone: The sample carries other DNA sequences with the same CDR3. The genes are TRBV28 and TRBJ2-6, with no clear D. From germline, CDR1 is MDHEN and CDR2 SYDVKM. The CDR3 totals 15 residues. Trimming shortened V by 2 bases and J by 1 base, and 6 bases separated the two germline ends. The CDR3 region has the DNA TGTGCCAGCAGTTTACGAGGTTCTGGGGCCAACGTCCTGACTTTC. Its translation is CASSLRGSGANVLTF.

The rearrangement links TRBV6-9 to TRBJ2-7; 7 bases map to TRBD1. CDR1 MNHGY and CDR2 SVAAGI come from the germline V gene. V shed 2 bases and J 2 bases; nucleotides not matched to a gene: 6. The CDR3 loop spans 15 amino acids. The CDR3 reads CASSYRQGRTYEQYF. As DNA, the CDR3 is TGTGCCAGCAGTTATCGACAGGGAAGGACCTACGAGCAGTACTTC.

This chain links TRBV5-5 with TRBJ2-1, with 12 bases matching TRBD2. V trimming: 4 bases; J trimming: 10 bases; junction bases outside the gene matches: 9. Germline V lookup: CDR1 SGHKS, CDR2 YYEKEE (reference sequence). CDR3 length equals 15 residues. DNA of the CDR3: TGTGCCAGCAGCGCCTCTAGCGGGAGGGCCAGGGAGCAGTTCTTC. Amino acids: CASSASSGRAREQFF.

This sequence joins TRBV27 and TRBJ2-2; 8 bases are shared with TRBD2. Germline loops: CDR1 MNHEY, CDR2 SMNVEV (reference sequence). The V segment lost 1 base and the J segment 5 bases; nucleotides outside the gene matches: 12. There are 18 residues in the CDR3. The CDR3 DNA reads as TGTGCCAGCAGTTTATACCCCCTAGCGGGTTTTTCGACCGGGGAGCTGTTTTTT. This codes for CASSLYPLAGFSTGELFF.

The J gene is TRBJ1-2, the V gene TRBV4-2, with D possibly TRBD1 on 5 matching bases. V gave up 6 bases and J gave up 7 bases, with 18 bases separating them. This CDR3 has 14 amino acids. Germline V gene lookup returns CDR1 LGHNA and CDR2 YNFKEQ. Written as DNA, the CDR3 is TGTGCCAGCAGGGGGGTGCGGGGAGAAGGTGGCTACACCTTC. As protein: CASRGVRGEGGYTF.

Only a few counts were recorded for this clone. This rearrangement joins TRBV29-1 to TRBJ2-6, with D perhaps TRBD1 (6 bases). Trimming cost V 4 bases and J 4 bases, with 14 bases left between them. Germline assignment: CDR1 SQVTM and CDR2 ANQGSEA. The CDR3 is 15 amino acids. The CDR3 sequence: CSVGSGVVGANVLTF. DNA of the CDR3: TGCAGCGTTGGCTCAGGGGTAGTAGGGGCCAACGTCCTGACTTTC.